Listed here are 27 T cell receptor beta chains from one sample, sequenced in a study of cytomegalovirus exposure and HLA in healthy donors. PCR involved 60 Vbeta and 13 Jbeta primers. The data were produced by immunoSEQ multiplex PCR, yet TCRdb's version contains in-frame clones alone and is incomplete. The repertoire table contains 45,000 to 60,000 clones. The sequenced sample consisted of PBMCs. These receptors were collected from a male donor in good health and CMV-seronegative.

The gene calls are TRBV21-1 and TRBJ2-3; the D segment call TRBD2 is taken from the table without a DNA check. TRBV21-1 is a pseudogene segment. The CDR3 runs to 16 residues. DNA of the CDR3: TGTGCCAGCAGCAAAGGGACTAGCGGGAGGGCAGATACGCAGTATTTT. This codes for CASSKGTSGRADTQYF.

The V and J genes are TRBV27 and TRBJ2-3; D is possibly TRBD1 (6 bases). Germline V CDR1 and CDR2: MNHEY, SMNVEV (reference sequence). Trimming shortened V by 3 bases and J by 11 bases, and 12 bases separated the two germline ends. The CDR3 runs 12 residues. CDR3 DNA: TGTGCCAGCAGTTTGAACAGGGACAAGCAGTATTTT. This codes for CASSLNRDKQYF.

V gene TRBV6-5 combines with J gene TRBJ1-4, with D maybe TRBD1 (6 bases). Trimming left V 7 bases short and J 7 bases short, with 13 bases between. The CDR3 is made up of 13 amino acids. CDR1 is MNHEY, CDR2 SVGAGI, per germline. CDR3 coding DNA: TGTGCCAGCACCACAGGGCTTGGTGAAAAACTGTTTTTT. Its protein product is CASTTGLGEKLFF.

The chain joins TRBV28 to TRBJ2-7, with 8 bases aligning to TRBD1. CDR1 and CDR2 (germline): MDHEN, SYDVKM. The J segment lost 0 bases and the V segment lost 3 bases, leaving 4 bases of the junction unmatched. The CDR3 covers 15 residues. CDR3: CASSFGQGSSYEQYF. The CDR3 nucleotides are TGTGCCAGCAGTTTCGGACAGGGAAGCTCCTACGAGCAGTACTTC.

V usage is TRBV19 and J usage is TRBJ2-7, with 9 bases aligning to TRBD1. Germline CDR1 is LNHDA and CDR2 is SQIVND (reference sequence). V was clipped by 6 bases and J by 3 bases; unmatched bases: 0. The CDR3 is 12 residues long. The CDR3: CASRGQGYEQYF. The CDR3 bases are TGTGCCAGTAGGGGACAGGGCTACGAGCAGTACTTC.

The rearrangement links TRBV28 to TRBJ1-2; D ambiguous. CDR1 MDHEN and CDR2 SYDVKM come from the germline V gene. This CDR3 contains 14 residues. V lost 2 bases and J lost 6, with 13 bases in between. The CDR3 sequence is CASSLRPIADGYTF. CDR3 DNA sequence: TGTGCCAGCAGTTTACGGCCGATCGCGGATGGCTACACCTTC.

The J gene is TRBJ1-3, the V gene TRBV7-9, with 7 bases that match TRBD1. J lost 3 bases, V lost 4 bases, and 9 bases had no gene match. CDR3 length: 16 residues. The germline CDR1 and CDR2 sequences are SEHNR and FQNEAQ (reference sequence). CDR3 sequence (DNA): TGTGCCAGCAGCTCCCCGGGACAGCCTCTTGGAAACACCATATATTTT. This encodes CASSSPGQPLGNTIYF. Filled out from reference TRBV7-9 and TRBJ1-3, the complete variable domain reads DTGVSQNPRHKITKRGQNVTFRCDPISEHNRLYWYRQTLGQGPEFLTYFQNEAQLEKSRLLSDRFSAERPKGSFSTLEIQRTEQGDSAMYLCASSSPGQPLGNTIYFGEGSWLTVV.

The CDR3 DNA is TGTGCCAGCAGCCCTCAAGGGCGGGGGGGCGACGAGCAGTACTTC. Translation: CASSPQGRGGDEQYF. This chain joins TRBV7-2 and TRBJ2-7; 9 positions agree with TRBD2. V shed 5 bases, J shed 5 bases, and the junction held 10 bases outside the gene matches. Germline CDR1 reads SGHTA; CDR2 reads FQGNSA. CDR3 length: 15 residues.

The J gene is TRBJ1-6, the V gene TRBV6-5, with D tentatively TRBD1 (5 bases). This CDR3 has 14 amino acids. CDR1 is MNHEY, CDR2 SVGAGI, per germline. The V gene lost 9 bases and the J gene lost 9 bases, with 18 bases spanning the gap. CDR3 in amino acids: CASGVGVSRSPLHF. The DNA of the CDR3 is TGTGCCAGTGGGGTAGGGGTCTCGCGTTCACCCCTCCACTTT.

The J gene is TRBJ1-2, the V gene TRBV28; no clear D gene. The CDR3 consists of 16 residues. Germline assignment: CDR1 MDHEN and CDR2 SYDVKM. V dropped 5 bases and J dropped 4 bases, with 20 bases sitting between them. The CDR3 reads CASSTIRPSGGYGYTF. CDR3 nucleotide sequence: TGTGCCAGCAGTACCATTCGACCCTCGGGTGGCTATGGCTACACCTTC.

The genes are TRBV18 and TRBJ1-1, with 7 positions matching TRBD1. V lost 8 bases and J lost 0; bases outside the gene matches: 3. CDR1 KGHSH and CDR2 LQKENI come from the germline V gene. CDR3 length equals 13 residues. Written as DNA, the CDR3 is TGTGCCAGCGCCACAGGGGTGAACACTGAAGCTTTCTTT. It translates to CASATGVNTEAFF.

This chain uses TRBV11-2 with TRBJ2-7; 8 bases agree with TRBD2. The CDR3 is 17 amino acids. V gave up 3 bases and J gave up 2 bases; unmatched junction bases: 12. CDR1 SGHAT and CDR2 FQNNGV come from the germline V gene. CDR3 bases: TGTGCCAGCAGCTTGGGGCGGGGGGCTATCAGCGCCTACGAGCAGTACTTC. Translated: CASSLGRGAISAYEQYF.

This sequence joins TRBV7-2 and TRBJ2-7; tentatively, D is TRBD2 (5 bases). The V end lost 5 bases, the J end lost 5 bases, and 19 bases lay between the germline ends. The CDR3 sequence is 15 residues long. In germline, CDR1 is SGHTA, CDR2 FQGNSA. Here the CDR3 DNA reads TGTGCCAGCAGCCCGGCTTTTGTGAGGGCCCACGAGCAGTACTTC. Translated: CASSPAFVRAHEQYF.

The gene calls are TRBV6-1 and TRBJ2-1; 8 bases line up with TRBD1. Per germline, CDR1 MNHNS and CDR2 SASEGT. Germline trimming cut 7 bases from V and 8 bases from J; bases unmatched to any gene: 10. The CDR3 is made up of 14 amino acids. CDR3 in amino acids: CASIVTGDGHEQFF. CDR3 coding DNA: TGTGCCAGCATTGTGACAGGGGACGGCCATGAGCAGTTCTTC.

The chain's CDR3 is CASSLTGSLNGYTF. The DNA for the CDR3 is TGCGCCAGCAGCTTGACAGGGAGCTTGAATGGCTACACCTTC. V and J are TRBV5-1 and TRBJ1-2, with D possibly matching TRBD1 (6 bases). Germline-derived CDR1 and CDR2 are SGHRS and YFSETQ. The length of the CDR3 is 14 residues. Trimming removed 1 base from V and 6 bases from J, with 13 bases in between.

J is TRBJ1-5 and V is TRBV10-3, with D possibly being TRBD1 (5 bases). The germline V and J ends were trimmed by 3 bases and 7 bases, with 13 bases remaining between them. This CDR3 has 14 amino acids. Germline CDR1 is ENHRY and CDR2 is SYGVKD. The CDR3 DNA reads as TGTGCCATCAGTGACAGGGATAGGTTCCAGCCCCAGCATTTT. Translation: CAISDRDRFQPQHF.

The rearrangement links TRBV5-6 to TRBJ2-5; TRBD1 matches at 8 bases. CDR3 length equals 15 residues. Losses at the gene ends were 4 bases for V and 5 bases for J; bases not matched to a gene: 10. Germline V lookup: CDR1 SGHDT, CDR2 YYEEEE. CDR3 amino acids: CASSLPGQGGETQYF. As DNA, the CDR3 is TGTGCCAGCAGCCTCCCAGGACAGGGTGGGGAGACCCAGTACTTC.

As regards this clone: A junction end diverges from the germline sequence, so it may reflect a read error. The rearrangement joins TRBV6-6 to TRBJ1-2; TRBD1 aligns across 7 bases. The CDR3 runs to 13 residues. The germline CDR1 and CDR2 sequences are MNHNY and SVGAGI (reference sequence). In DNA, the CDR3 is TGTGCCAGCAGTTCCCACCGGGACAGTGAGAGTGCCTTC. It encodes CASSSHRDSESAF.

The chain is built from TRBV4-3 and TRBJ1-2; D unclear. Germline loops: CDR1 LGHNA, CDR2 YSLEER. The CDR3 covers 14 residues. The germline V and J ends were trimmed by 0 bases and 8 bases, with 13 bases remaining between them. CDR3 DNA sequence: TGCGCCAGCAGCCAAGAGACAAGGCAGGCCGGCTACACCTTC. Translating gives CASSQETRQAGYTF.

The J gene is TRBJ1-1, the V gene TRBV7-9, with D unclear. Germline loops: CDR1 SEHNR, CDR2 FQNEAQ (reference sequence). V gave up 2 bases and J gave up 3 bases, with 13 bases separating them. This CDR3 spans 15 amino acids. CDR3 loop: CASSLNQREDTEAFF. CDR3 DNA sequence: TGTGCCAGCAGCTTAAACCAACGGGAAGACACTGAAGCTTTCTTT.

V is TRBV6-6 and J is TRBJ1-5; 9 bases are a match to TRBD1. CDR3 size: 16 residues. V was pared by 2 bases and J by 5 bases, with 7 bases of the junction left unmatched. Germline values: CDR1 MNHNY, CDR2 SVGAGI (reference sequence). This chain's CDR3 is CASSYGTGRGDQPQHF. CDR3 DNA: TGTGCCAGCAGTTACGGGACAGGGCGGGGGGATCAGCCCCAGCATTTT.

V and J are TRBV28 and TRBJ2-7; TRBD2 might be the D (6 bases). Germline lookup yields CDR1 MDHEN and CDR2 SYDVKM. The CDR3 is 16 residues long. Trimming took 4 bases from V and 6 from J, leaving 22 bases between them. The CDR3 loop reads CASSSPTGTRVSEQYF. The CDR3 DNA sequence: TGTGCCAGCAGTTCTCCCACCGGGACTCGGGTAAGCGAGCAGTACTTC. The variable domain in full, completed from reference TRBV28 and TRBJ2-7, reads DVKVTQSSRYLVKRTGEKVFLECVQDMDHENMFWYRQDPGLGLRLIYFSYDVKMKEKGDIPEGYSVSREKKERFSLILESASTNQTSMYLCASSSPTGTRVSEQYFGPGTRLTVT.

The gene calls are TRBV15 and TRBJ2-1; a possible D gene is TRBD2 (7 bases). This CDR3 is built from 15 residues. Germline assignment: CDR1 LNHNV and CDR2 YYDKDF (reference sequence). Trimming cost V 3 bases and J 2 bases, with 11 bases left between them. The CDR3 DNA follows: TGTGCCACCAGCAGGGGGGGGGCTCCCTACAATGAGCAGTTCTTC. It yields the protein CATSRGGAPYNEQFF.

J is TRBJ1-6 and V is TRBV4-1, with 11 positions matching TRBD1. Germline CDR1 is MGHRA and CDR2 is YSYEKL. The CDR3 runs to 16 residues. The junction had 5 bases not matched to a gene; V was cut back by 3 bases and J by 7 bases. The CDR3 here is CASSQPGQGANSPLHF. In DNA, the CDR3 is TGCGCCAGCAGCCAGCCCGGACAGGGGGCAAATTCACCCCTCCACTTT.

The V call is TRBV4-2, the J call TRBJ2-7, with D possibly being TRBD1 (5 bases). The germline CDR1 and CDR2 sequences are LGHNA and YNFKEQ. The CDR3 has 16 amino acids. Deletions cut 0 bases from V and 5 bases from J, with 17 bases between. The CDR3 is CASSQEVGVGRNEQYF. CDR3 sequence (DNA): TGTGCCAGCAGCCAAGAAGTAGGGGTCGGGCGCAACGAGCAGTACTTC.

In terms of frequency, this clone is medium-sized. This chain joins TRBV28 and TRBJ1-3; D call uncertain. This CDR3 is 13 amino acids long. Germline loops: CDR1 MDHEN, CDR2 SYDVKM. Deletions cut 6 bases from V and 3 bases from J, with 9 bases between. CDR3 nucleotides: TGTGCCAGCAGCAACAGCAATGGAAACACCATATATTTT. It translates to CASSNSNGNTIYF.

The chain employs TRBV28 and TRBJ2-1; D perhaps matches TRBD1 (6 bases). CDR1 MDHEN and CDR2 SYDVKM come from the germline V gene. Trimming left V 6 bases short and J 8 bases short, with 17 bases between. The CDR3 has 14 amino acids. The CDR3 loop is CASSWERGWDEQFF. The CDR3 nucleotides are TGTGCCAGCAGCTGGGAAAGGGGGTGGGATGAGCAGTTCTTC.